Sequencing of this TCR beta chain was carried out in a study of response to subunit inactivated influenza vaccine. TCRdb fed the RT-PCR reads into MiXCR, producing one record per CDR3 protein. This repertoire shows around 190,000 distinct CDR3 sequences, around 9% found once; its top ten account for roughly 10%. Details on this clonotype: Its antigen is as yet unknown.

The study's findings and limits: The authors suggested that few new T cells are recruited per seasonal influenza vaccination.

The germline CDR1 and CDR2 sequences are MGHRA and YSYEKL. The CDR3 runs to 17 residues. Trimming took 0 bases from V and 4 from J; bases not matched to a gene: 8. The sequenced sample was non-naive T cells sorted from PBMCs, obtained on the day of vaccination. The receptor was derived from a man in his fifties who received an inactivated influenza vaccine. J is TRBJ2-5 and V is TRBV4-1; 10 nucleotides match TRBD2. The CDR3 sequence: CASSQDPSGGAGETQYF. DNA of the CDR3: TGCGCCAGCAGCCAAGATCCCAGCGGGGGGGCCGGAGAGACCCAGTACTTC.